This entry is about one TCR beta chain. Antigen unknown. Mismatch with germline at one junction end may stem from a read error. The sample originates from a study of tumor and adjacent non-tumor tissue in lung cancer. RNA was extracted from bulk tissue without any cell sorting. Findings of the study overall: Shorter survival was associated with higher TCR diversity in tumors. TCR diversity was significantly greater in tumor than normal lung tissue.

Looked up from germline, CDR1 is MNHEY and CDR2 is SVGAGI. CDR3 length equals 18 residues. Three rounds of nested PCR, following a modified ARM-PCR protocol, produced the TCRbeta library. Each CDR3 protein gets one entry after TCRdb re-called the multiplex PCR reads with MiXCR. Of more than 85,000 distinct CDR3 sequences in the sample, 75% to 90% were seen once. Sequenced input: lung tumor tissue. The source is a man in his 70s with non-small cell lung cancer. The V call is TRBV6-5, the J call TRBJ2-5, with 11 bases lining up with TRBD2. For the CDR3, the DNA is TGTGTCAGCAGTCCGAGGGGGATGCTAGCGGGAGGAGAAGAGACCCAGTACTTT. It translates to CVSSPRGMLAGGEETQYF.